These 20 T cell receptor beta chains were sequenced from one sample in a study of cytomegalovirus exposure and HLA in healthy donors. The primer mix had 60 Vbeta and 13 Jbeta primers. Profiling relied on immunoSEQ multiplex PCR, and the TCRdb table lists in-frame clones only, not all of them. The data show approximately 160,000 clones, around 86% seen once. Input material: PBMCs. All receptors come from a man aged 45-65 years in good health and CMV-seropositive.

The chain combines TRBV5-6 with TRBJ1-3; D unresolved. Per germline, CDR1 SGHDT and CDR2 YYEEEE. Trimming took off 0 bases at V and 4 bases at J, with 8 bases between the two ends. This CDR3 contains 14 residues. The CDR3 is CASSLAEVGNTIYF. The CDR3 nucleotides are TGTGCCAGCAGCTTGGCCGAGGTCGGAAACACCATATATTTT.

CDR3 nucleotide sequence: TGTGCCAGCAGTTACCCACAGAGGAACACTGAAGCTTTCTTT. Its translation is CASSYPQRNTEAFF. V is TRBV28 and J is TRBJ1-1, with D uncertain. Germline-derived CDR1 and CDR2 are MDHEN and SYDVKM. V shed 4 bases and J shed 1 base, with 10 bases lying between them. The CDR3 runs 14 residues.

Written as DNA, the CDR3 is TGTGCCTGGAGGACGGGGGGCAACACCGGGGAGCTGTTTTTT. It codes for CAWRTGGNTGELFF. This chain connects TRBV30 to TRBJ2-2; TRBD2 is a possible D gene (7 bases). Looked up from germline, CDR1 is GTSNPN and CDR2 is SVGIG (reference sequence). The CDR3 totals 14 residues. Trimming shortened V by 3 bases and J by 2 bases, and 10 bases separated the two germline ends. The variable domain in full, completed from reference TRBV30 and TRBJ2-2, reads SQTIHQWPATLVQPVGSPLSLECTVEGTSNPNLYWYRQAAGRGLQLLFYSVGIGQISSEVPQNLSASRPQDRQFILSSKKLLLSDSGFYLCAWRTGGNTGELFFGEGSRLTVL.

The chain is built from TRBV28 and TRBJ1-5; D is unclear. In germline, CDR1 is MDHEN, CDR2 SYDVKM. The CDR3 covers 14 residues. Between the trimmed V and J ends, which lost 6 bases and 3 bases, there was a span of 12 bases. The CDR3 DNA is TGTGCCAGCAGCCTTGGGCTTTTCAATCAGCCCCAGCATTTT. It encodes CASSLGLFNQPQHF.

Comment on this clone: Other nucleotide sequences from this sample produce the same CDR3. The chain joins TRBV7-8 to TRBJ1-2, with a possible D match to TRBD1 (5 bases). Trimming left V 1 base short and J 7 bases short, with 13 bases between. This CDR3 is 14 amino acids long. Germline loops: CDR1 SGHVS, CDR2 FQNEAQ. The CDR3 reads CASSLGGAGGGYTF. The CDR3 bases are TGTGCCAGCAGCTTAGGTGGTGCGGGGGGTGGCTACACCTTC.

In DNA, the CDR3 is TGTGCCAGCAGCTTAAGAGGCGGGGGTTACGAGCAGTACTTC. Its protein is CASSLRGGGYEQYF. The chain recombines TRBV7-3 with TRBJ2-7; 7 bases agree with TRBD2. J lost 4 bases, V lost 1 base, and 4 bases had no gene match. The germline gives CDR1 SGHTA, CDR2 FQGTGA. The CDR3 extends over 14 amino acids.

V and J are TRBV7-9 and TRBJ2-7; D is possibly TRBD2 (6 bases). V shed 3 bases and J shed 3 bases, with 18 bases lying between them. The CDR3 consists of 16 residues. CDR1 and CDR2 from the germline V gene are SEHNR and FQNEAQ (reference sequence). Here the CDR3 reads CASSFGPDYGYYEQYF. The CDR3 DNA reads TGTGCCAGCAGCTTTGGCCCGGACTACGGGTACTACGAGCAGTACTTC.

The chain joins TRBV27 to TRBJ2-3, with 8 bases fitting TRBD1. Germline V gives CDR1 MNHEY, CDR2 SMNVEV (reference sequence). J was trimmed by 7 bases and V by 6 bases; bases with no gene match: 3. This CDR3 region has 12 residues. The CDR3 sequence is CASSNRGNTQYF. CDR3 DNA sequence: TGTGCCAGCAGCAACAGGGGGAATACGCAGTATTTT.

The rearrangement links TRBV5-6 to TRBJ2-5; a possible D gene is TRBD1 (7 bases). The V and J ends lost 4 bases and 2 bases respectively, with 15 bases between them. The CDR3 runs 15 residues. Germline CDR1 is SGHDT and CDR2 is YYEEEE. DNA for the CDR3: TGTGCCAGCAGCGGAGGGACAGCAACTCAAGAGACCCAGTACTTC. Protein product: CASSGGTATQETQYF.

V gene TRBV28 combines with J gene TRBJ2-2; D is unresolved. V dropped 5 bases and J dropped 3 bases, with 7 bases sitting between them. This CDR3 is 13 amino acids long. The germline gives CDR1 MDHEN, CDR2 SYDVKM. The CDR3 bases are TGTGCCAGCAGTACCACATACACCGGGGAGCTGTTTTTT. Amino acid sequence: CASSTTYTGELFF.

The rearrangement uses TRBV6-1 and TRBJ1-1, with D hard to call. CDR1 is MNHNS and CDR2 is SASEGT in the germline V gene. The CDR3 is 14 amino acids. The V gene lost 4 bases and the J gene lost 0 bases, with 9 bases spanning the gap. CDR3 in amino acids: CASSVEQLNTEAFF. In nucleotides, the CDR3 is TGTGCCAGCAGTGTTGAGCAATTGAACACTGAAGCTTTCTTT.

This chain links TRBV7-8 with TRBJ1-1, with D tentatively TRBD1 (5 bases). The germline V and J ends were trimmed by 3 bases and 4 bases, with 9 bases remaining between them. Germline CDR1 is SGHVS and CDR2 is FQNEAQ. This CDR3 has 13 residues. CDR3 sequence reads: CASSFRVPTEAFF. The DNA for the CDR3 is TGTGCCAGCAGCTTCAGGGTTCCCACTGAAGCTTTCTTT.

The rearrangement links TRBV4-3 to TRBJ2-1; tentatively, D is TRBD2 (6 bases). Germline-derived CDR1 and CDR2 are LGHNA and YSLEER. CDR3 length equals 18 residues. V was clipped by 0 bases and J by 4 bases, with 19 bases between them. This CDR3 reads CASSQDRMGDSLYNEQFF. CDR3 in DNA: TGCGCCAGCAGCCAAGATAGGATGGGGGACTCACTTTACAATGAGCAGTTCTTC.

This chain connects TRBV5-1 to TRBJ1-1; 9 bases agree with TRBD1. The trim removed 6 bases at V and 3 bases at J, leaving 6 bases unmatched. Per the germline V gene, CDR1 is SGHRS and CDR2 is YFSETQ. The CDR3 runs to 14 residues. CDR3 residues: CASNPRDRDTEAFF. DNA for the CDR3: TGCGCCAGCAACCCCCGGGACAGGGACACTGAAGCTTTCTTT.

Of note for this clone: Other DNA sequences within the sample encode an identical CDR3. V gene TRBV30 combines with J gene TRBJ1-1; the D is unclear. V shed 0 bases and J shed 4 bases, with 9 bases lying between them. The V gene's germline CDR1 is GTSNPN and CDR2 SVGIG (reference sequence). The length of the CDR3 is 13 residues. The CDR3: CAWSVRGGTEAFF. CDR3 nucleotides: TGTGCCTGGAGTGTTCGGGGAGGCACTGAAGCTTTCTTT.

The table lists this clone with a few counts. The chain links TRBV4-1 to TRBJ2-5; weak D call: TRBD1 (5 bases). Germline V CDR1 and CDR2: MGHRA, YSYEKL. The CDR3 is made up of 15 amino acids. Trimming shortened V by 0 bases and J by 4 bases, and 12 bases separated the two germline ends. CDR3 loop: CASSQEGWQGETQYF. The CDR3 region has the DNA TGCGCCAGCAGCCAAGAGGGGTGGCAGGGAGAGACCCAGTACTTC.

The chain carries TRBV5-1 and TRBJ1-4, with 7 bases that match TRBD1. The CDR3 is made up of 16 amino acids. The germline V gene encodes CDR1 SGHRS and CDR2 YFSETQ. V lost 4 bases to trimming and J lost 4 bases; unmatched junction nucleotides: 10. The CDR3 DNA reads TGCGCCAGCAGCGAAACCGGGACAGCGAGTAATGAAAAACTGTTTTTT. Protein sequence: CASSETGTASNEKLFF.

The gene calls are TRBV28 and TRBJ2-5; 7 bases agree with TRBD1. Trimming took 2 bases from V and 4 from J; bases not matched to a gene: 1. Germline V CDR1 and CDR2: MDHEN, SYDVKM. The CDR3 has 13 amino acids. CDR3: CASSLRGLETQYF. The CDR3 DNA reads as TGTGCCAGCAGTTTAAGGGGGCTAGAGACCCAGTACTTC.

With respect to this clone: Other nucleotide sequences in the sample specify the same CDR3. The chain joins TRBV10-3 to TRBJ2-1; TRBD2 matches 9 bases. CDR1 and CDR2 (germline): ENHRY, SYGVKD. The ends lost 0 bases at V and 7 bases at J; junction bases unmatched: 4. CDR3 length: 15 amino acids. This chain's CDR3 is CAISESGLAGNEQFF. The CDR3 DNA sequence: TGTGCCATCAGTGAGTCGGGGCTAGCGGGGAATGAGCAGTTCTTC.

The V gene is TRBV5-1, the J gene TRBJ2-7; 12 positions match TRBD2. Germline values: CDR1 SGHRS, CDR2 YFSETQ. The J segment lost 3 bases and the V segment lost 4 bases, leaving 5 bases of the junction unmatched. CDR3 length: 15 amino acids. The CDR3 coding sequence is TGCGCCAGCAGCATCGGGACTAGCGGGTACTACGAGCAGTACTTC. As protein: CASSIGTSGYYEQYF.